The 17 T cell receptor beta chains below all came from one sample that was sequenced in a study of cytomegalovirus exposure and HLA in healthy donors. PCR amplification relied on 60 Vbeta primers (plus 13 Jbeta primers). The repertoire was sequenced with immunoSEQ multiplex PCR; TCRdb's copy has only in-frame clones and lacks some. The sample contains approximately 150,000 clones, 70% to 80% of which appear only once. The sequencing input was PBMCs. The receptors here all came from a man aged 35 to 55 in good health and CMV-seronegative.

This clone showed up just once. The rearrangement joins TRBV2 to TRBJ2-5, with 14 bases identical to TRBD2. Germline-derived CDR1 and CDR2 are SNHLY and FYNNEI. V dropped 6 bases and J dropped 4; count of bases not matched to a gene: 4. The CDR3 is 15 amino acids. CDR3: CASSPGTSGRETQYF. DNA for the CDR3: TGTGCCAGCAGCCCCGGGACTAGCGGGAGAGAGACCCAGTACTTC.

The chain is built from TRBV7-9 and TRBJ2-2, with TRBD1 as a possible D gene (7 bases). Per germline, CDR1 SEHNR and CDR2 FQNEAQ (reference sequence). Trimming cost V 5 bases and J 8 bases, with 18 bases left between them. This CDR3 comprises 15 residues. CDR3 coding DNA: TGTGCCAGCAGCCAGACAGGGAGGCTGGAGGGGGAGCTGTTTTTT. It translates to CASSQTGRLEGELFF. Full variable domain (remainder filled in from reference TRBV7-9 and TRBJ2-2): DTGVSQNPRHKITKRGQNVTFRCDPISEHNRLYWYRQTLGQGPEFLTYFQNEAQLEKSRLLSDRFSAERPKGSFSTLEIQRTEQGDSAMYLCASSQTGRLEGELFFGEGSRLTVL.

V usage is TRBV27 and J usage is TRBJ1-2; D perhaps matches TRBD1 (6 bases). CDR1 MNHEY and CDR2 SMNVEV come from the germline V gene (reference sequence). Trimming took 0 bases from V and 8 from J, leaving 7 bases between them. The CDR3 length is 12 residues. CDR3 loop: CASSLSQGGYTF. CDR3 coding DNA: TGTGCCAGCAGTTTATCACAGGGAGGCTACACCTTC.

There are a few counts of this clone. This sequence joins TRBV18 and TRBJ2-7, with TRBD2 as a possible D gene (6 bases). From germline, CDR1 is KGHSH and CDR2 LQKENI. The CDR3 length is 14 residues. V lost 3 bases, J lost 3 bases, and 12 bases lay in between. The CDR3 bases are TGTGCCAGCTCACCGAGGGACTCTAGCTACGAGCAGTACTTC. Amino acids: CASSPRDSSYEQYF.

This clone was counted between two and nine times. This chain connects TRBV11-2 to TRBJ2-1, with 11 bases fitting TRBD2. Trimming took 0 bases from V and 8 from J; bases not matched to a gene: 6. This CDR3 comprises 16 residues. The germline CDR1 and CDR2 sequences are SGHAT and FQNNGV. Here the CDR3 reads CASSLDSGRAVYEQFF. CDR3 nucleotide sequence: TGTGCCAGCAGCTTAGATAGCGGGAGGGCCGTGTATGAGCAGTTCTTC.

The CDR3 sequence is CASSMEGGSEYNEQFF. The CDR3 nucleotides are TGTGCCAGCAGTATGGAGGGCGGGAGTGAATACAATGAGCAGTTCTTC. The V call is TRBV9, the J call TRBJ2-1, with 7 nucleotides matching TRBD2. The germline V gene has CDR1 SGDLS and CDR2 YYNGEE. The V and J ends lost 5 bases and 4 bases, in that order; junction bases with no gene match: 12. The CDR3 totals 16 residues.

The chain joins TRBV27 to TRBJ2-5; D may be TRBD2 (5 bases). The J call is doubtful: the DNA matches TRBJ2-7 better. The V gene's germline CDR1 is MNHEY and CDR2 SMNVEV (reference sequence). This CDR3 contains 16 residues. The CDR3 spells CASSLFSNRDGIEQYF. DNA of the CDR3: TGTGCCAGCAGTTTATTCTCCAATCGAGACGGGATCGAGCAGTACTTC.

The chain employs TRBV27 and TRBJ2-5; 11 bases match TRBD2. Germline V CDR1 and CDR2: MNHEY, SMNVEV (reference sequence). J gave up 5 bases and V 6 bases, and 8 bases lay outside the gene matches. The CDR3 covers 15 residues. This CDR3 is CASRKLAGVGETQYF. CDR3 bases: TGTGCCAGCAGAAAACTAGCGGGAGTGGGGGAGACCCAGTACTTC.

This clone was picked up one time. Here the CDR3 reads CATSEEISGTGEETQYF. CDR3 coding DNA: TGTGCCACCAGCGAGGAGATCTCCGGGACAGGGGAAGAGACCCAGTACTTC. The chain has TRBV15 and TRBJ2-5; 10 positions match TRBD1. V gave up 5 bases and J gave up 3 bases; unmatched junction bases: 12. The CDR3 has 17 amino acids. Per germline, CDR1 LNHNV and CDR2 YYDKDF (reference sequence).

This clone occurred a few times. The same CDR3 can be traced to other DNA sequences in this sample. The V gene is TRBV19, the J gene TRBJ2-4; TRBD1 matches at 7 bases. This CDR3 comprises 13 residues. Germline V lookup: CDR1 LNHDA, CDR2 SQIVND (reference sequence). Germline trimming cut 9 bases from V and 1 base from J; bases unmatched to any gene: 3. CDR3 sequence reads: CASRGGAKNIQYF. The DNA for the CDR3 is TGTGCCAGCCGAGGGGGCGCCAAAAACATTCAGTACTTC.

The CDR3 is CASSSPGRRETQYF. CDR3 nucleotides: TGTGCCAGCAGTTCTCCTGGGAGGAGAGAGACCCAGTACTTC. This chain uses TRBV27 with TRBJ2-5; tentatively, D is TRBD2 (6 bases). Germline V CDR1 and CDR2: MNHEY, SMNVEV (reference sequence). The V end lost 4 bases, the J end lost 4 bases, and 13 bases lay between the germline ends. The CDR3 has 14 amino acids.

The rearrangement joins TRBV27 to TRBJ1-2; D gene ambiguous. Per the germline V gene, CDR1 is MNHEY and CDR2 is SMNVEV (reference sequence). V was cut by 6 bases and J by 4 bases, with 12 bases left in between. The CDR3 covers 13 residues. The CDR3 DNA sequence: TGTGCCAGCAGCCCTAGAGGTGCCTATGGCTACACCTTC. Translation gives CASSPRGAYGYTF.

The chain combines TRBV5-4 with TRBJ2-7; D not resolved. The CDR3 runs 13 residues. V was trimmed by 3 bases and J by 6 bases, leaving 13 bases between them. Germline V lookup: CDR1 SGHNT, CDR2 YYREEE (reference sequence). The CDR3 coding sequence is TGTGCCAGCAGCTCCCCTGGGCTTCTCGAGCAGTACTTC. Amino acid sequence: CASSSPGLLEQYF.

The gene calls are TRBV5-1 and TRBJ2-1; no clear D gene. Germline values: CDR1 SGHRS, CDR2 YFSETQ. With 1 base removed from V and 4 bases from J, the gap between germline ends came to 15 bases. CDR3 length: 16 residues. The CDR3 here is CASSLRNSLQYNEQFF. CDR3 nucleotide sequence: TGCGCCAGCAGCTTGAGGAACAGCCTTCAATACAATGAGCAGTTCTTC.

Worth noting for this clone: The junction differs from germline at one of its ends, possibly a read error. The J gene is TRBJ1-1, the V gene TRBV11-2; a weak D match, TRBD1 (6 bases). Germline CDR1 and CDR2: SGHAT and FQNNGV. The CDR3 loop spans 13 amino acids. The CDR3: CASIPGENTEAFF. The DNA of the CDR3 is TGTGCCAGCATCCCAGGGGAGAACACTGAAGCTTTTTTT.

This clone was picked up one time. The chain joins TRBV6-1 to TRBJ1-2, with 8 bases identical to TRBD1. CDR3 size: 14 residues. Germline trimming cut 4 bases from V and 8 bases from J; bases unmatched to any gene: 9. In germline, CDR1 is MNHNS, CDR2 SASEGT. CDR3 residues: CASSGARDRGGYTF. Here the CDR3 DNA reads TGTGCCAGCAGTGGGGCCCGTGACAGGGGCGGCTACACCTTC.

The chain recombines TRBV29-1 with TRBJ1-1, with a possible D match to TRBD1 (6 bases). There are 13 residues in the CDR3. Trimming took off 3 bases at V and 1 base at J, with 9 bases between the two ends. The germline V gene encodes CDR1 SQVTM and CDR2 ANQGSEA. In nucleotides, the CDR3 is TGCAGCGTTGACCGGACAGAGAACACTGAAGCTTTCTTT. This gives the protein CSVDRTENTEAFF.